The 24 T cell receptor beta chains presented below share a single source sample, sequenced in a study of OX40 agonist ivuxolimab in advanced cancers. Only in-frame clones appear in the TCRdb table, and some are missing; sequencing was by immunoSEQ multiplex PCR. Of 68,000 or so clones listed, around four fifths are singletons. The starting material was CD4+ or CD8+ T cells sorted from blood, obtained in a trial of the OX40 agonist ivuxolimab. The receptors here all came from an adult with an advanced solid tumor such as melanoma, head and neck, liver or kidney cancer.

This chain links TRBV7-2 with TRBJ2-1; D gene ambiguous. V was pared by 3 bases and J by 4 bases, with 7 bases between. Germline assignment: CDR1 SGHTA and CDR2 FQGNSA. The CDR3 is made up of 13 amino acids. DNA for the CDR3: TGTGCCAGCAGCTTGCAGAGTTACAATGAGCAGTTCTTC. This codes for CASSLQSYNEQFF.

This sequence joins TRBV28 and TRBJ1-2, with TRBD1 matching 11 bases. There are 16 residues in the CDR3. J was trimmed by 3 bases and V by 6 bases; bases with no gene match: 9. Germline V gene sequence: CDR1 MDHEN, CDR2 SYDVKM. The chain's CDR3 is CASSRTGGISDYGYTF. CDR3 sequence (DNA): TGTGCCAGCAGCAGGACAGGGGGCATTTCCGACTATGGCTACACCTTC.

V gene TRBV9 combines with J gene TRBJ2-3; the match to TRBD2 covers 10 bases. There are 17 residues in the CDR3. Germline CDR1 and CDR2: SGDLS and YYNGEE. The V segment lost 4 bases and the J segment 0 bases; nucleotides outside the gene matches: 8. The CDR3: CASSPRTSGTSTDTQYF. The CDR3 DNA reads TGTGCCAGCAGCCCTCGGACTAGCGGTACTAGCACAGATACGCAGTATTTT. The variable domain in full, with the rest retrieved from reference TRBV9 and TRBJ2-3, is DSGVTQTPKHLITATGQRVTLRCSPRSGDLSVYWYQQSLDQGLQFLIQYYNGEERAKGNILERFSAQQFPDLHSELNLSSLELGDSALYFCASSPRTSGTSTDTQYFGPGTRLTVL.

The rearrangement uses TRBV2 and TRBJ2-7; 10 bases are shared with TRBD2. V was pared by 5 bases and J by 3 bases, with 22 bases of the junction left unmatched. The V gene's germline CDR1 is SNHLY and CDR2 FYNNEI. The CDR3 spans 20 residues. CDR3 coding DNA: TGTGCCAGCAGTACCGTTTCCGGGACTAGCGTCCGAGTACTAGTCTACGAGCAGTACGTC. Protein: CASSTVSGTSVRVLVYEQYV.

The chain couples TRBV5-6 to TRBJ2-5, with no clear D. CDR1 and CDR2 from the germline V gene are SGHDT and YYEEEE. This CDR3 is 11 amino acids long. V gave up 3 bases and J gave up 4 bases, with 4 bases separating them. DNA of the CDR3: TGTGCCAGCAGCTGGTTAGAGACCCAGTACTTC. Translated: CASSWLETQYF.

The gene calls are TRBV6-5 and TRBJ2-3, with a possible D match to TRBD1 (6 bases). CDR3 length: 15 residues. CDR1 MNHEY and CDR2 SVGAGI come from the germline V gene. V lost 6 bases, J lost 0 bases, and 13 bases lay in between. This chain's CDR3 is CASRKRQASTDTQYF. The CDR3 DNA is TGTGCCAGCAGAAAACGACAGGCTAGCACAGATACGCAGTATTTT.

The V gene is TRBV18, the J gene TRBJ1-1; TRBD1 is a possible D gene (5 bases). Trimming left V 3 bases short and J 1 base short, with 9 bases between. The CDR3 is made up of 14 amino acids. Germline CDR1 reads KGHSH; CDR2 reads LQKENI. CDR3 DNA: TGTGCCAGCTCACCCGGGACGGGGAACACTGAAGCTTTCTTT. This gives the protein CASSPGTGNTEAFF.

The V gene is TRBV7-9, the J gene TRBJ1-2; a possible D gene is TRBD1 (5 bases). The CDR3 has 14 amino acids. Germline assignment: CDR1 SEHNR and CDR2 FQNEAQ (reference sequence). V was cut by 7 bases and J by 3 bases, with 15 bases left in between. The CDR3 sequence: CASTPPGGDYGYTF. The CDR3 coding sequence is TGTGCCAGCACACCCCCGGGAGGGGACTATGGCTACACCTTC.

The V gene is TRBV7-2, the J gene TRBJ1-1; TRBD1 aligns across 7 bases. This CDR3 is 14 amino acids long. CDR1 SGHTA and CDR2 FQGNSA come from the germline V gene. Trimming took 5 bases from V and 7 from J; bases not matched to a gene: 10. CDR3 sequence: CASSGVTGAVEAFF. CDR3 DNA sequence: TGTGCCAGCAGCGGAGTTACAGGGGCGGTTGAAGCTTTCTTT.

The chain joins TRBV9 to TRBJ2-6; TRBD2 aligns across 11 bases. Trimming at V came to 4 bases and at J to 2 bases, leaving 8 bases not matched to a gene. The germline CDR1 and CDR2 sequences are SGDLS and YYNGEE. The CDR3 length is 18 residues. CDR3 amino acids: CASSTPLAGGAGANVLTF. CDR3 nucleotides: TGTGCCAGCAGCACGCCCCTAGCGGGGGGAGCTGGGGCCAACGTCCTGACTTTC. Supplemented by reference TRBV9 and TRBJ2-6, the full variable domain reads DSGVTQTPKHLITATGQRVTLRCSPRSGDLSVYWYQQSLDQGLQFLIQYYNGEERAKGNILERFSAQQFPDLHSELNLSSLELGDSALYFCASSTPLAGGAGANVLTFGAGSRLTVL.

The rearrangement joins TRBV19 to TRBJ2-1; the D is unclear. With 3 bases removed from V and 8 bases from J, the gap between germline ends came to 14 bases. Germline CDR1 is LNHDA and CDR2 is SQIVND (reference sequence). This CDR3 region has 14 residues. CDR3 nucleotides: TGTGCCAGTAGTATTGGCAGGCCGACGGATGAGCAGTTCTTC. Translated, it gives CASSIGRPTDEQFF.

The chain combines TRBV6-5 with TRBJ1-4; D ambiguous. CDR3 length equals 15 residues. In germline, CDR1 is MNHEY, CDR2 SVGAGI. V lost 6 bases and J lost 5, with 16 bases in between. CDR3 bases: TGTGCCAGCAGCCGCGACTTGGGAGCAAATGAAAAACTGTTTTTT. This translates into CASSRDLGANEKLFF.

The rearrangement uses TRBV10-3 and TRBJ1-5; D gene ambiguous. This CDR3 spans 13 amino acids. V was clipped by 1 base and J by 6 bases, with 7 bases between them. Germline V gene lookup returns CDR1 ENHRY and CDR2 SYGVKD. The chain's CDR3 is CAISEWYAQPQHF. The CDR3, as DNA: TGTGCCATCAGTGAGTGGTATGCTCAGCCCCAGCATTTT.

The CDR3 spells CASSWTGDTEAFF. CDR3 nucleotide sequence: TGTGCCAGCAGCTGGACAGGGGACACTGAAGCTTTCTTT. V gene TRBV7-2 combines with J gene TRBJ1-1, with 9 bases lining up with TRBD1. The CDR3 is made up of 13 amino acids. V shed 4 bases, J shed 3 bases, and the junction held 0 bases outside the gene matches. The germline V gene encodes CDR1 SGHTA and CDR2 FQGNSA.

The chain carries TRBV27 and TRBJ2-2; TRBD1 aligns across 8 bases. The CDR3 has 16 amino acids. Germline CDR1 MNHEY, CDR2 SMNVEV (reference sequence). V shed 6 bases, J shed 0 bases, and the junction held 6 bases outside the gene matches. CDR3 DNA sequence: TGTGCCAGCAGAGTGACGGACAGGGCGAACACCGGGGAGCTGTTTTTT. This gives the protein CASRVTDRANTGELFF.

Here the CDR3 reads CASSATSLNTEAFF. The CDR3 nucleotides read TGTGCCAGCAGTGCCACCAGCTTGAACACTGAAGCTTTCTTT. The J gene is TRBJ1-1, the V gene TRBV2, with D uncertain. This CDR3 region has 14 residues. The ends were cut back, 4 bases at V and 0 bases at J, with 9 bases in the middle. Germline CDR1 is SNHLY and CDR2 is FYNNEI.

The chain recombines TRBV28 with TRBJ1-2, with 10 bases fitting TRBD1. Trimming at V came to 3 bases and at J to 5 bases, leaving 9 bases not matched to a gene. The length of the CDR3 is 16 residues. Germline lookup yields CDR1 MDHEN and CDR2 SYDVKM. CDR3 in amino acids: CASSFSRTGGGYGYTF. CDR3 DNA sequence: TGTGCCAGCAGTTTTAGTAGGACAGGGGGAGGTTATGGCTACACCTTC.

The chain employs TRBV5-1 and TRBJ2-1, with D perhaps matching TRBD1 (6 bases). Germline assignment: CDR1 SGHRS and CDR2 YFSETQ. V was trimmed by 4 bases and J by 4 bases, leaving 21 bases between them. There are 17 residues in the CDR3. The CDR3 loop is CASSNIWGPENYNEQFF. DNA of the CDR3: TGCGCCAGCAGCAATATATGGGGGCCCGAAAATTACAATGAGCAGTTCTTC. The entire variable domain, with the rest obtained from reference TRBV5-1 and TRBJ2-1, is as follows: KAGVTQTPRYLIKTRGQQVTLSCSPISGHRSVSWYQQTPGQGLQFLFEYFSETQRNKGNFPGRFSGRQFSNSRSEMNVSTLELGDSALYLCASSNIWGPENYNEQFFGPGTRLTVL.

The chain joins TRBV10-3 to TRBJ1-1; possible D gene TRBD1, 5 bases. The V and J ends lost 6 bases and 4 bases respectively, with 12 bases between them. Germline V gives CDR1 ENHRY, CDR2 SYGVKD. This CDR3 has 13 amino acids. This chain's CDR3 is CAISQGGVTEAFF. The CDR3 nucleotides read TGTGCCATCAGCCAGGGTGGGGTCACTGAAGCTTTCTTT.

The chain links TRBV11-2 to TRBJ2-7; 8 nucleotides line up with TRBD1. Germline CDR1 and CDR2: SGHAT and FQNNGV. This CDR3 spans 16 amino acids. The junction had 11 bases not matched to a gene; V was cut back by 5 bases and J by 2 bases. The CDR3 sequence is CASSPSRDRRPYEQYF. In nucleotides, the CDR3 is TGTGCCAGCAGCCCCTCCCGGGACAGGCGTCCCTACGAGCAGTACTTC.

V and J are TRBV5-1 and TRBJ2-5, with 12 bases that match TRBD1. Germline CDR1 reads SGHRS; CDR2 reads YFSETQ. This CDR3 has 16 amino acids. The V gene end was trimmed by 5 bases and the J gene end by 2 bases; junction bases not matched to a gene: 7. The DNA of the CDR3 is TGCGCCAGCAGAAGCCGGGACAGGGGGCCTCAAGAGACCCAGTACTTC. Translated, it gives CASRSRDRGPQETQYF.

About this clone: It is unclear where the CDR3 begins or ends on the DNA, so no DNA is shown, and the CDR3 is as TCRdb lists it. The genes are TRBV27 and TRBJ1-1; no DNA check was done on the table's D call, TRBD1. The CDR3 has 17 amino acids, counting both end residues. CDR1 is MNHEY and CDR2 is SMNVEV in the germline V gene (reference sequence). This chain's CDR3 is CASSILEGKGANTEAFF.

This clone has only a few counts. The rearrangement joins TRBV4-3 to TRBJ2-3, with D hard to call. Trimming shortened V by 0 bases and J by 7 bases, and 8 bases separated the two germline ends. The length of the CDR3 is 13 residues. Per the germline V gene, CDR1 is LGHNA and CDR2 is YSLEER. The CDR3 nucleotides are TGCGCCAGCAGCCAAGATTCTTTTTATACGCAGTATTTT. The encoded protein is CASSQDSFYTQYF.

This clone has only a few counts. The V and J genes are TRBV30 and TRBJ2-3, with a weak D call TRBD2 (6 bases). Germline V gene data show CDR1 as GTSNPN and CDR2 as SVGIG (reference sequence). CDR3 length: 12 amino acids. Trimming left V 5 bases short and J 3 bases short, with 9 bases between. CDR3 sequence: CAWGGNTDTQYF. The DNA of the CDR3 is TGTGCCTGGGGAGGGAATACAGATACGCAGTATTTT.